This T cell receptor (beta chain) was identified in a study of response to subunit inactivated influenza vaccine. Findings and caveats of the study: The study's authors posited that every seasonal influenza vaccination enlists few new T cells.

The germline gives CDR1 MNHEY, CDR2 SVGAGI. The CDR3 spans 15 residues. Trimming removed 0 bases at V and 2 bases at J, with 8 bases between. One entry per CDR3 protein results from TCRdb running MiXCR on the RT-PCR reads. This table holds around 750,000 distinct CDR3 sequences, roughly 20% found once. As for this clonotype: Its antigen is undetermined.

This specimen was PBMCs from blood, taken less than 6 days after vaccination. The sequence was collected from a man aged 50-60 years who received an inactivated influenza vaccine. The chain links TRBV6-5 to TRBJ2-1; maybe TRBD1 (6 bases). DNA for the CDR3: TGTGCCAGCAGTTACTCCCAGGGGACCTACAATGAGCAGTTCTTC. As protein: CASSYSQGTYNEQFF.